Listed here are 27 T cell receptor beta chains from one sample, sequenced in a study of T cells in localized non-small cell lung cancer. Clones were sequenced by immunoSEQ multiplex PCR, and TCRdb holds only the in-frame ones, with some missing. The sample carries around 79,000 clones, around 80% recorded once. Material: PBMCs, obtained before any cancer treatment. The receptors were gathered from a man between 40 and 70 years old with stage II squamous cell lung carcinoma.

The chain combines TRBV19 with TRBJ2-1; D not resolved. Trimming pared 0 bases from V and 9 bases from J, leaving 9 bases between. Germline CDR1 is LNHDA and CDR2 is SQIVND (reference sequence). CDR3 length: 13 residues. CDR3 DNA sequence: TGTGCCAGTAGTATAGATGAAGGATTTGAGCAGTTCTTC. It yields the protein CASSIDEGFEQFF. Looking up the rest from reference TRBV19 and TRBJ2-1 gives the full variable domain: DGGITQSPKYLFRKEGQNVTLSCEQNLNHDAMYWYRQDPGQGLRLIYYSQIVNDFQKGDIAEGYSVSREKKESFPLTVTSAQKNPTAFYLCASSIDEGFEQFFGPGTRLTVL.

The chain recombines TRBV5-1 with TRBJ1-5, with D unresolved. Trimming shortened V by 4 bases and J by 1 base, and 6 bases separated the two germline ends. Germline V CDR1 and CDR2: SGHRS, YFSETQ. There are 13 residues in the CDR3. The DNA for the CDR3 is TGCGCCAGCAGCGAAACAAGCAATCAGCCCCAGCATTTT. Its translation: CASSETSNQPQHF.

This chain links TRBV2 with TRBJ2-2; 8 nucleotides line up with TRBD1. V gave up 2 bases and J gave up 7 bases; unmatched junction bases: 6. The CDR3 spans 15 residues. The germline CDR1 and CDR2 sequences are SNHLY and FYNNEI. CDR3 sequence: CASSEIRGRDGELFF. The CDR3 DNA reads as TGTGCCAGCAGTGAAATCAGGGGGCGCGACGGGGAGCTGTTTTTT.

The chain uses TRBV28 and TRBJ1-4; D perhaps matches TRBD1 (5 bases). The CDR3 loop spans 15 amino acids. Germline V gene lookup returns CDR1 MDHEN and CDR2 SYDVKM. The V end lost 7 bases, the J end lost 7 bases, and 19 bases lay between the germline ends. CDR3 loop: CASNPSLGGFEKLFF. In nucleotides, the CDR3 is TGTGCCAGCAATCCGTCATTGGGGGGTTTTGAAAAACTGTTTTTT.

The V gene is TRBV9, the J gene TRBJ2-7; 7 nucleotides line up with TRBD1. This CDR3 region has 15 residues. Trimming at V came to 0 bases and at J to 2 bases, leaving 5 bases not matched to a gene. Germline V CDR1 and CDR2: SGDLS, YYNGEE. CDR3 loop: CASSVEDREAYEQYF. CDR3 DNA sequence: TGTGCCAGCAGCGTAGAAGACAGGGAAGCCTACGAGCAGTACTTC. The whole variable domain, filled in from reference TRBV9 and TRBJ2-7, reads DSGVTQTPKHLITATGQRVTLRCSPRSGDLSVYWYQQSLDQGLQFLIQYYNGEERAKGNILERFSAQQFPDLHSELNLSSLELGDSALYFCASSVEDREAYEQYFGPGTRLTVT.

The CDR3 is CASSLGTEQYF. Here the CDR3 DNA reads TGTGCCAGCAGTCTGGGGACGGAGCAGTACTTC. The V and J genes are TRBV11-2 and TRBJ2-7; D may correspond to TRBD1 or TRBD2 (5 bases each). Trimming cost V 6 bases and J 7 bases, with 10 bases left between them. CDR1 is SGHAT, CDR2 FQNNGV, per germline. The CDR3 has 11 residues.

The chain recombines TRBV20-1 with TRBJ2-5; perhaps D is TRBD1 or TRBD2 (5 bases each). Deletions cut 7 bases from V and 1 base from J, with 7 bases between. The CDR3 loop spans 11 amino acids. CDR1 and CDR2 (germline): DFQATT, SNEGSKA (reference sequence). CDR3 bases: TGCAGTGGGGACCGCCAAGAGACCCAGTACTTC. This encodes CSGDRQETQYF.

The CDR3 is CAISSVGTTEAFF. CDR3 in DNA: TGTGCCATCAGCTCGGTGGGGACCACTGAAGCTTTCTTT. V usage is TRBV10-3 and J usage is TRBJ1-1; D possibly corresponds to TRBD1 (5 bases). This CDR3 spans 13 amino acids. CDR1 and CDR2 from the germline V gene are ENHRY and SYGVKD. Trimming removed 6 bases at V and 4 bases at J, with 12 bases between.

This clone was seen only once. The rearrangement links TRBV7-9 to TRBJ2-7, with TRBD1 as a possible D gene (5 bases). Germline V gene lookup returns CDR1 SEHNR and CDR2 FQNEAQ (reference sequence). The CDR3 spans 13 residues. The V and J ends lost 5 bases and 0 bases respectively, with 8 bases between them. CDR3 DNA: TGTGCCAGCAGCCGACAGAGCTCCTACGAGCAGTACTTC. Protein sequence: CASSRQSSYEQYF.

This rearrangement joins TRBV30 to TRBJ1-6; D is ambiguous. CDR3 length equals 12 residues. Deletions cut 0 bases from V and 5 bases from J, with 2 bases between. Looked up from germline, CDR1 is GTSNPN and CDR2 is SVGIG (reference sequence). CDR3 sequence: CAWSVDNSPLHF. The DNA for the CDR3 is TGTGCCTGGAGTGTAGATAATTCACCCCTCCACTTT.

The rearrangement joins TRBV28 to TRBJ1-3; no clear D. V was clipped by 9 bases and J by 0 bases, with 12 bases between them. The CDR3 has 14 amino acids. Germline loops: CDR1 MDHEN, CDR2 SYDVKM. The CDR3 coding sequence is TGTGCCAGTCTTAGTAATCCCTCTGGAAACACCATATATTTT. Translated, it gives CASLSNPSGNTIYF.

The genes are TRBV5-4 and TRBJ1-2, with 12 bases matching TRBD1. The V segment lost 0 bases and the J segment 8 bases; nucleotides outside the gene matches: 8. The CDR3 runs to 16 residues. Germline CDR1 SGHNT, CDR2 YYREEE (reference sequence). DNA of the CDR3: TGTGCCAGCAGCTTGGGCAGGGGACAGGGGGCTGGAGGCTACACCTTC. Its protein product is CASSLGRGQGAGGYTF.

The chain is built from TRBV27 and TRBJ1-2; TRBD1 aligns across 7 bases. CDR3 size: 12 residues. V lost 6 bases, J lost 2 bases, and 0 bases stayed unmatched. CDR1 is MNHEY, CDR2 SMNVEV, per germline (reference sequence). As DNA, the CDR3 is TGTGCCAGCAGGACAGGGAACTATGGCTACACCTTC. Its protein is CASRTGNYGYTF.

The genes are TRBV10-3 and TRBJ2-7; D gene uncertain. V lost 0 bases, J lost 2 bases, and 11 bases lay in between. The CDR3 is 15 amino acids. The germline V gene has CDR1 ENHRY and CDR2 SYGVKD. CDR3 sequence: CAISESRSSPYEQYF. In DNA, the CDR3 is TGTGCCATCAGTGAGTCTAGGAGCTCCCCCTACGAGCAGTACTTC.

The chain combines TRBV4-1 with TRBJ2-3; unclear D gene. Trimming cost V 4 bases and J 2 bases, with 7 bases left between them. CDR3 length: 13 amino acids. Germline V lookup: CDR1 MGHRA, CDR2 YSYEKL. Here the CDR3 reads CASSPPHTDTQYF. The CDR3, as DNA: TGCGCCAGCAGCCCCCCTCACACAGATACGCAGTATTTT.

The chain carries TRBV10-3 and TRBJ1-5; D remains unclear. V lost 10 bases, J lost 2 bases, and 15 bases lay in between. The length of the CDR3 is 14 residues. Looked up from germline, CDR1 is ENHRY and CDR2 is SYGVKD. The CDR3 sequence is CATQAGWGNQPQHF. The CDR3 DNA reads TGTGCCACCCAGGCGGGGTGGGGCAATCAGCCCCAGCATTTT.

This clone appeared once. This chain links TRBV7-2 with TRBJ2-1; 7 bases map to TRBD2. CDR1 is SGHTA, CDR2 FQGNSA, per germline. The CDR3 spans 14 residues. V shed 4 bases and J 7 bases; nucleotides not matched to a gene: 7. This CDR3 is CASSSELARNEQFF. In DNA, the CDR3 is TGTGCCAGCAGCTCTGAACTAGCGCGAAATGAGCAGTTCTTC.

The rearrangement links TRBV5-6 to TRBJ2-5; D is uncertain. This CDR3 contains 13 residues. V shed 0 bases and J shed 2 bases, with 5 bases lying between them. Germline V gene sequence: CDR1 SGHDT, CDR2 YYEEEE. The CDR3 sequence is CASSLGQQETQYF. Here the CDR3 DNA reads TGTGCCAGCAGCTTGGGCCAGCAAGAGACCCAGTACTTC.

J is TRBJ2-7 and V is TRBV7-6; 12 bases line up with TRBD2. CDR1 and CDR2 (germline): SGHVS, FNYEAQ. The junction had 9 bases not matched to a gene; V was cut back by 5 bases and J by 7 bases. The CDR3 consists of 15 residues. This CDR3 is CASSLTSGRRLEQYF. The DNA of the CDR3 is TGTGCCAGCAGCCTGACTAGCGGGAGACGTTTAGAGCAGTACTTC. The variable domain in full, with the rest retrieved from reference TRBV7-6 and TRBJ2-7, is GAGVSQSPRYKVTKRGQDVALRCDPISGHVSLYWYRQALGQGPEFLTYFNYEAQQDKSGLPNDRFSAERPEGSISTLTIQRTEQRDSAMYRCASSLTSGRRLEQYFGPGTRLTVT.

The rearrangement links TRBV5-5 to TRBJ1-5; 7 nucleotides match TRBD1. The CDR3 consists of 15 residues. CDR1 SGHKS and CDR2 YYEKEE come from the germline V gene (reference sequence). V lost 2 bases, J lost 3 bases, and 5 bases stayed unmatched. The CDR3 here is CASSLRTGANQPQHF. The CDR3 coding sequence is TGTGCCAGCAGCTTAAGGACAGGCGCCAATCAGCCCCAGCATTTT.

The chain carries TRBV6-1 and TRBJ1-1; TRBD1 matches 8 bases. The trim removed 6 bases at V and 7 bases at J, leaving 10 bases unmatched. CDR3 length: 14 residues. Per the germline V gene, CDR1 is MNHNS and CDR2 is SASEGT. The CDR3 DNA sequence: TGTGCCAGCAGAAGAGACAGGGGAAAGGGTGAAGCTTTCTTT. It encodes CASRRDRGKGEAFF.

The chain couples TRBV7-3 to TRBJ2-7, with 8 positions matching TRBD1. The CDR3 totals 13 residues. Germline V gene lookup returns CDR1 SGHTA and CDR2 FQGTGA. Trimming at V came to 8 bases and at J to 9 bases, leaving 12 bases not matched to a gene. Here the CDR3 DNA reads TGTGCCAGCTCCCCCGGACAGGGCTTCTCGCAGTACTTC. Its protein is CASSPGQGFSQYF. The full variable domain, with the rest looked up from reference TRBV7-3 and TRBJ2-7, is GAGVSQTPSNKVTEKGKYVELRCDPISGHTALYWYRQSLGQGPEFLIYFQGTGAADDSGLPNDRFFAVRPEGSVSTLKIQRTERGDSAVYLCASSPGQGFSQYFGPGTRLTVT.

The genes are TRBV4-3 and TRBJ1-5, with D tentatively TRBD1 (5 bases). Germline V CDR1 and CDR2: LGHNA, YSLEER. The CDR3 loop spans 14 amino acids. V lost 1 base, J lost 7 bases, and 11 bases lay in between. The CDR3 sequence: CASSQGARGQPQHF. CDR3 bases: TGCGCCAGCAGCCAAGGGGCCCGGGGGCAGCCCCAGCATTTT.

This chain links TRBV11-2 with TRBJ2-1; TRBD2 matches 12 bases. Germline V gene sequence: CDR1 SGHAT, CDR2 FQNNGV. This CDR3 spans 16 amino acids. Losses at the gene ends were 3 bases for V and 6 bases for J; bases not matched to a gene: 6. This chain's CDR3 is CASSFLTSGGSNEQFF. In DNA form, the CDR3 reads TGTGCCAGCAGCTTCCTGACTAGCGGGGGAAGCAATGAGCAGTTCTTC.

The chain joins TRBV5-6 to TRBJ1-5; no clear D. Trimming took off 3 bases at V and 4 bases at J, with 17 bases between the two ends. Germline lookup yields CDR1 SGHDT and CDR2 YYEEEE. This CDR3 is built from 16 residues. This CDR3 reads CASSWAGSLGNQPQHF. The DNA for the CDR3 is TGTGCCAGCAGCTGGGCCGGGAGCCTGGGGAATCAGCCCCAGCATTTT.

With respect to this clone: This CDR3 is also generated by other DNA sequences in the sample. The chain combines TRBV28 with TRBJ2-5; 10 nucleotides agree with TRBD1. The CDR3 loop spans 15 amino acids. Germline V lookup: CDR1 MDHEN, CDR2 SYDVKM. V shed 5 bases, J shed 3 bases, and the junction held 6 bases outside the gene matches. CDR3 residues: CASSLWDRGKETQYF. For the CDR3, the DNA is TGTGCCAGCAGTCTTTGGGACAGGGGTAAAGAGACCCAGTACTTC.

This sequence joins TRBV12-5 and TRBJ2-2; TRBD1 might be the D (6 bases). The length of the CDR3 is 14 residues. CDR1 and CDR2 from the germline V gene are LGHNT and FRNRAP. Trimming removed 1 base from V and 9 bases from J, with 12 bases in between. CDR3 bases: TGTGCTAGTGGTTTGGAACAGGGACACCGGGAGCTGTTTTTT. As protein: CASGLEQGHRELFF.